What follows are 30 T cell receptor beta chains derived from one specimen sequenced in a study of blood T cell repertoires in COVID-19. This table comes from immunoSEQ multiplex PCR, and its TCRdb copy is limited to in-frame clones, with some not included. The sample has some 300,000 clones, approximately 89% seen once. The sample taken for sequencing was PBMCs or T cells enriched from blood (not recorded which). The origin of the receptors is a woman in her fifties or sixties who had been exposed to COVID-19.

The rearrangement uses TRBV5-4 and TRBJ2-7; D call uncertain. Germline CDR1 is SGHNT and CDR2 is YYREEE (reference sequence). V shed 4 bases and J shed 0 bases, with 8 bases lying between them. There are 13 residues in the CDR3. The CDR3 DNA follows: TGTGCCAGCAGCAATTACAGCTCCTACGAGCAGTACTTC. Translating gives CASSNYSSYEQYF. Combining the CDR3 with reference TRBV5-4 and TRBJ2-7 gives the whole variable domain ETGVTQSPTHLIKTRGQQVTLRCSSQSGHNTVSWYQQALGQGPQFIFQYYREEENGRGNFPPRFSGLQFPNYSSELNVNALELDDSALYLCASSNYSSYEQYFGPGTRLTVT.

This chain links TRBV5-6 with TRBJ1-4, with TRBD1 as a possible D gene (6 bases). There are 14 residues in the CDR3. The ends were cut back, 5 bases at V and 7 bases at J, with 15 bases in the middle. CDR1 SGHDT and CDR2 YYEEEE come from the germline V gene. The CDR3 DNA sequence: TGTGCCAGCAGAGCAGGGGCAAAGATTGAAAAACTGTTTTTT. This gives the protein CASRAGAKIEKLFF.

In its sample, this clone was seen a few times. The gene calls are TRBV6-1 and TRBJ1-3; 8 bases match TRBD1. J was trimmed by 6 bases and V by 3 bases; bases with no gene match: 7. The germline V gene has CDR1 MNHNS and CDR2 SASEGT. This CDR3 contains 15 residues. CDR3 in amino acids: CASSEPTTGANTIYF. The DNA of the CDR3 is TGTGCCAGCAGTGAGCCGACGACAGGGGCAAACACCATATATTTT.

DNA of the CDR3: TGTGCCACCAGTGACCGACTCTTGGGGAGGGGAGGATACAATGAGCAGTTCTTC. Translating it yields CATSDRLLGRGGYNEQFF. The rearrangement links TRBV24-1 to TRBJ2-1; 7 nucleotides line up with TRBD2. Germline V gene data show CDR1 as KGHDR and CDR2 as SFDVKD. The CDR3 sequence is 18 residues long. V lost 4 bases to trimming and J lost 4 bases; unmatched junction nucleotides: 15.

The chain combines TRBV5-8 with TRBJ2-1; D gene ambiguous. V lost 10 bases, J lost 4 bases, and 9 bases lay in between. Germline CDR1 reads SGHTS; CDR2 reads YDEGEE. The CDR3 consists of 11 residues. CDR3 nucleotide sequence: TGTGCCGGAACTAAATACAATGAGCAGTTCTTC. Protein: CAGTKYNEQFF.

This clone occurred once. This chain joins TRBV5-1 and TRBJ1-1; D is unresolved. With 1 base removed from V and 1 base from J, the gap between germline ends came to 8 bases. CDR1 and CDR2 from the germline V gene are SGHRS and YFSETQ. This CDR3 region has 14 residues. In DNA form, the CDR3 reads TGCGCCAGCAGCTTGCTCACAGCGAACACTGAAGCTTTCTTT. Translation: CASSLLTANTEAFF.

The chain joins TRBV3-1 (or the pseudogene TRBV3-2) to TRBJ1-1; D is ambiguous. The CDR3 spans 13 residues. Trimming took off 2 bases at V and 0 bases at J, with 4 bases between the two ends. The V gene's germline CDR1 is LGHDT and CDR2 YNNKEL (reference sequence). The CDR3 loop reads CASSQRVNTEAFF. The CDR3 coding sequence is TGTGCCAGCAGCCAAAGAGTGAACACTGAAGCTTTCTTT.

This chain links TRBV7-8 with TRBJ2-5; 7 bases are a match to TRBD1. Germline trimming cut 5 bases from V and 5 bases from J; bases unmatched to any gene: 11. CDR1 is SGHVS, CDR2 FQNEAQ, per germline. The CDR3 covers 15 residues. The CDR3 nucleotides read TGTGCCAGCAGCCTAGTGGGACAGACATCGGAGACCCAGTACTTC. Encoded protein: CASSLVGQTSETQYF. Variable domain in full (rest from reference TRBV7-8 and TRBJ2-5): GAGVSQSPRYKVAKRGQDVALRCDPISGHVSLFWYQQALGQGPEFLTYFQNEAQLDKSGLPSDRFFAERPEGSVSTLKIQRTQQEDSAVYLCASSLVGQTSETQYFGPGTRLLVL.

CDR3 sequence: CASAAGTGGRGSYEQYF. CDR3 DNA sequence: TGTGCCAGCGCAGCCGGGACAGGGGGCAGGGGGTCCTACGAGCAGTACTTC. This chain links TRBV2 with TRBJ2-7, with 12 bases fitting TRBD1. Germline-derived CDR1 and CDR2 are SNHLY and FYNNEI. V was pared by 8 bases and J by 1 base, with 12 bases of the junction left unmatched. There are 17 residues in the CDR3.

The CDR3 sequence: CASSMDRDGSGNTIYF. The CDR3 bases are TGTGCCAGCAGCATGGACAGGGATGGGTCTGGAAACACCATATATTTT. The rearrangement joins TRBV2 to TRBJ1-3; 8 nucleotides agree with TRBD1. The CDR3 totals 16 residues. The V and J ends lost 6 bases and 1 base, in that order; junction bases with no gene match: 8. Germline loops: CDR1 SNHLY, CDR2 FYNNEI.

The chain uses TRBV27 and TRBJ2-3; weak D call: TRBD1 (5 bases). V lost 5 bases and J 5 bases, leaving 14 bases between the germline ends. Germline assignment: CDR1 MNHEY and CDR2 SMNVEV (reference sequence). This CDR3 spans 14 amino acids. The CDR3 nucleotides read TGTGCCAGCAGTCTCTGGACACAGCAAGATACGCAGTATTTT. It specifies CASSLWTQQDTQYF.

The chain carries TRBV18 and TRBJ2-7; weak D call: TRBD1 (6 bases). The germline V gene has CDR1 KGHSH and CDR2 LQKENI. This CDR3 has 15 amino acids. Trimming removed 5 bases from V and 0 bases from J, with 14 bases in between. In DNA form, the CDR3 reads TGTGCCAGCTCAGTAGACAGGCTCCCCTCCTACGAGCAGTACTTC. Its translation: CASSVDRLPSYEQYF.

The chain is built from TRBV28 and TRBJ1-1, with TRBD1 matching over 9 bases. Germline V lookup: CDR1 MDHEN, CDR2 SYDVKM. Trimming removed 2 bases from V and 7 bases from J; junction bases left unmatched: 11. The CDR3 sequence is 16 residues long. In DNA form, the CDR3 reads TGTGCCAGCAGTTTAATCCGGACAGGGGACCGGGGTGAAGCTTTCTTT. This sequence encodes CASSLIRTGDRGEAFF.

The chain couples TRBV4-1 to TRBJ2-2; 12 positions agree with TRBD2. CDR1 is MGHRA and CDR2 is YSYEKL in the germline V gene. This CDR3 contains 21 residues. V lost 0 bases, J lost 3 bases, and 14 bases stayed unmatched. The DNA of the CDR3 is TGCGCCAGCAGCCAAGATTCGCTAGCGGGGGGGCCTCTAGGGGACACCGGGGAGCTGTTTTTT. Translated: CASSQDSLAGGPLGDTGELFF.

This chain links TRBV28 with TRBJ1-1, with D perhaps matching TRBD1 (6 bases). Trimming stripped 7 bases from V and 11 bases from J, with 20 bases between. CDR3 size: 13 residues. CDR1 and CDR2 from the germline V gene are MDHEN and SYDVKM. For the CDR3, the DNA is TGTGCCAGCACTGTGGACAGCCACCTCGTGGCTTTCTTT. This encodes CASTVDSHLVAFF.

CDR3 bases: TGTGCCAGCAGCTCCGACAGTAATCAGCCCCAGCATTTT. Translating gives CASSSDSNQPQHF. The V gene is TRBV2, the J gene TRBJ1-5, with a weak D call TRBD1 (5 bases). The CDR3 is 13 residues long. V was cut by 6 bases and J by 4 bases, with 10 bases left in between. Germline V gene lookup returns CDR1 SNHLY and CDR2 FYNNEI. Full variable domain (missing parts from reference TRBV2 and TRBJ1-5): EPEVTQTPSHQVTQMGQEVILRCVPISNHLYFYWYRQILGQKVEFLVSFYNNEISEKSEIFDDQFSVERPDGSNFTLKIRSTKLEDSAMYFCASSSDSNQPQHFGDGTRLSIL.

This chain uses TRBV6-5 with TRBJ1-5; the D is unclear. V lost 0 bases and J 6 bases, leaving 9 bases between the germline ends. Germline CDR1 reads MNHEY; CDR2 reads SVGAGI. The CDR3 length is 14 residues. The DNA for the CDR3 is TGTGCCAGCAGTTACTCGGAGTATGGTCAGCCCCAGCATTTT. It is translated as CASSYSEYGQPQHF.

This chain joins TRBV2 and TRBJ2-7; TRBD2 aligns across 7 bases. In germline, CDR1 is SNHLY, CDR2 FYNNEI. The V and J ends lost 8 bases and 0 bases, in that order; junction bases with no gene match: 7. The CDR3 consists of 14 residues. The CDR3 loop reads CASWRGIDSYEQYF. In DNA, the CDR3 is TGTGCCAGCTGGCGGGGGATTGACTCCTACGAGCAGTACTTC.

Here the CDR3 reads CASSQRDRNEKLFF. CDR3 DNA sequence: TGTGCCAGCAGCCAACGAGACAGAAATGAAAAACTGTTTTTT. The chain is built from TRBV3-1 (or the pseudogene TRBV3-2) and TRBJ1-4, with D perhaps matching TRBD1 (5 bases). V was trimmed by 2 bases and J by 5 bases, leaving 9 bases between them. The CDR3 is 14 amino acids. CDR1 and CDR2 from the germline V gene are LGHDT and YNNKEL (reference sequence).

The genes are TRBV28 and TRBJ1-1; 10 bases align to TRBD1. Germline CDR1 and CDR2: MDHEN and SYDVKM. The CDR3 totals 13 residues. V was clipped by 7 bases and J by 10 bases; unmatched bases: 9. The CDR3 bases are TGTGCCAGCAACGAGGGACAGGGGAGAAGAGCTTTCTTT. Amino acid sequence: CASNEGQGRRAFF.

As concerns this clone: Other DNA sequences in this specimen translate into the identical CDR3. CDR3 region: CASSSSYEQYF. CDR3 nucleotides: TGTGCCAGCAGTTCATCCTACGAGCAGTACTTC. The chain employs TRBV27 and TRBJ2-7; D not certain. This CDR3 spans 11 amino acids. The germline V and J ends were trimmed by 4 bases and 1 base, with 2 bases remaining between them. The germline CDR1 and CDR2 sequences are MNHEY and SMNVEV (reference sequence).

The chain recombines TRBV12-3 or TRBV12-4 with TRBJ2-1; D might be TRBD1 (5 bases). CDR3 length equals 13 residues. Trimming shortened V by 3 bases and J by 15 bases, and 18 bases separated the two germline ends. The CDR3 region has the DNA TGTGCCAGCAGTTTCGATGCTGGGGCGCTTCGGTTCTTC. Translated, it gives CASSFDAGALRFF.

In DNA, the CDR3 is TGCACCAGCAGCCAAGATCTTTACAGGCGCAGCAATCAGCCCCAGCATTTT. It encodes CTSSQDLYRRSNQPQHF. The gene calls are TRBV1 and TRBJ1-5; the tabulated D call, TRBD1, remains unverified against the DNA. TRBV1 is a pseudogene segment. This CDR3 is built from 17 residues.

The gene calls are TRBV27 and TRBJ1-2; 7 bases align to TRBD1. Germline V CDR1 and CDR2: MNHEY, SMNVEV (reference sequence). The CDR3 spans 13 residues. V shed 6 bases and J 3 bases; nucleotides not matched to a gene: 4. The CDR3 spells CASRHQGDYGYTF. In DNA, the CDR3 is TGTGCCAGCAGACACCAGGGGGACTATGGCTACACCTTC.

This chain uses TRBV10-2 with TRBJ1-5, with 8 bases identical to TRBD1. Germline values: CDR1 WSHSY, CDR2 SAAADI. The CDR3 consists of 12 residues. Trimming at V came to 7 bases and at J to 6 bases, leaving 2 bases not matched to a gene. The CDR3 DNA is TGCGCCAGCACCCAGGGGGCTCAGCCCCAGCATTTT. Translated: CASTQGAQPQHF.

The V call is TRBV4-2, the J call TRBJ1-2; 9 bases are shared with TRBD1. The CDR3 has 15 residues. V was clipped by 1 base and J by 3 bases; unmatched bases: 3. CDR1 and CDR2 (germline): LGHNA, YNFKEQ. The CDR3 coding sequence is TGTGCCAGCAGCCAAGGACAGGGGGTACACTATGGCTACACCTTC. The encoded protein is CASSQGQGVHYGYTF.

V gene TRBV28 combines with J gene TRBJ2-7, with D uncertain. The CDR3 is 12 amino acids. Trimming left V 3 bases short and J 2 bases short, with 5 bases between. The germline V gene encodes CDR1 MDHEN and CDR2 SYDVKM. This chain's CDR3 is CASSFTAYEQYF. DNA for the CDR3: TGTGCCAGCAGTTTCACAGCCTACGAGCAGTACTTC.

The V gene is TRBV28, the J gene TRBJ1-1, with 7 bases aligning to TRBD1. CDR1 and CDR2 from the germline V gene are MDHEN and SYDVKM. CDR3 length equals 14 residues. The trim removed 5 bases at V and 0 bases at J, leaving 3 bases unmatched. CDR3 sequence: CASSGGQLNTEAFF. DNA for the CDR3: TGTGCCAGCAGTGGGGGACAGTTGAACACTGAAGCTTTCTTT.

This chain joins TRBV5-6 and TRBJ2-1, with TRBD1 as a possible D gene (6 bases). Looked up from germline, CDR1 is SGHDT and CDR2 is YYEEEE. This CDR3 contains 17 residues. V lost 1 base and J lost 5, with 19 bases in between. This CDR3 reads CASSLSRGALGNNEQFF. CDR3 nucleotide sequence: TGTGCCAGCAGCTTGTCCAGGGGAGCCCTAGGGAACAATGAGCAGTTCTTC.

The chain is built from TRBV7-2 and TRBJ2-3; 8 positions agree with TRBD2. With 2 bases clipped from V and 1 base from J, the junction kept 2 bases outside the gene matches. CDR1 is SGHTA, CDR2 FQGNSA, per germline. This CDR3 spans 15 amino acids. CDR3 DNA sequence: TGTGCCAGCAGCTTAATCGGGGGGGGCACAGATACGCAGTATTTT. The encoded protein is CASSLIGGGTDTQYF.